This TCR beta chain was obtained from a study of Ad26.COV2.S vaccination and SARS-CoV-2 variants. Study-wide background: Once or twice, 56 days apart, Ad26.COV2.S was delivered intramuscularly. Overall study findings and caveats: The TCR breadth and depth analyses may have produced an underestimate of total T cell responses. Placebo recipients trailed vaccine recipients in spike-specific TCR breadth.

Treatment reported: about 20 received Ad26.COV2.S at low or high dose, single or two shots; about 5 received placebo; per-sample allocation not given. Samples were taken on day 63 after the first vaccine or placebo injection. Germline loops: CDR1 LNHDA, CDR2 SQIVND (reference sequence). The CDR3 totals 13 residues. Trimming removed 1 base at V and 2 bases at J, with 6 bases between. The repertoire was sequenced with immunoSEQ multiplex PCR; TCRdb's copy has only in-frame clones and lacks some. Of 300,000 to 350,000 clones detected, about 82% appear once; the ten largest clones hold approximately 2%. In regard to this clone: Its antigen is unidentified.

The specimen was peripheral blood, collected in a trial of Ad26.COV2.S vaccine versus placebo. The genes are TRBV19 and TRBJ2-7; no clear D. This TCR was recovered from a person between 18 and 65 years old who received the Ad26.COV2.S COVID-19 vaccine or a placebo. The CDR3 loop reads CASSIAGAYEQYF. Here the CDR3 DNA reads TGTGCCAGTAGTATAGCAGGCGCCTACGAGCAGTACTTC. The entire variable domain, with the rest obtained from reference TRBV19 and TRBJ2-7, is as follows: DGGITQSPKYLFRKEGQNVTLSCEQNLNHDAMYWYRQDPGQGLRLIYYSQIVNDFQKGDIAEGYSVSREKKESFPLTVTSAQKNPTAFYLCASSIAGAYEQYFGPGTRLTVT.